This TCR beta chain was documented in a study of blood T cell repertoires in COVID-19 (TCRdb year 2020). Concerning the study at large: The collaborator samples originated in the United States, Italy and Spain and spanned the acute and convalescent phases of COVID-19. The material from the prospective study consisted of cDNA or gDNA derived from T cells, B-cell-depleted T cells, or PBMCs. The dataset comprised deeply sampled blood TCRbeta repertoires from subjects exposed to, actively infected with, or recovered from COVID-19. A freely available public database, intended as a resource for researchers studying the immune response to SARS-CoV-2, is where the repertoires were released. The samples were drawn from two sources: the first 160 participants of the ongoing ImmuneRACE study, and fewer than 1,500 subjects contributed by 6 global collaborators. Nearly every sample came with metadata listing a de-identified subject ID, COVID-19 status, age in years and sex. HLA class I and class II types, where available, came from metadata supplied by the sample provider rather than from assay-based typing. Results and caveats for the whole study, not just this receptor: Clinical and demographic metadata were provided uncurated, with the amount varying by source and participant.

One collaborating source in Seattle enrolled patients during active infection and followed them longitudinally through the course of disease. The collaborating institutions used their own protocols to collect whole blood in K2EDTA tubes. For TCRbeta analysis, collaborator samples were shipped as frozen whole blood, as isolated PBMCs, or as DNA extracted from either sample type. CDR1 and CDR2 (MDHEN, SYDVKM) derive from the germline V gene. V loses 2 bases of germline sequence and J loses 3 bases, and the interval between the two ends is 19 bases. The CDR3 covers 17 residues, taking in both the cysteine and the phenylalanine. This entry keeps only the CDR3 DNA: 51 bases, framed from base 1. TCRbeta CDR3 regions were amplified from genomic DNA using the immunoSEQ Assay, a bias-controlled multiplex PCR. In the original analysis: Nucleated cell counts per sample were estimated from amplification of reference gene primers within the assay. Sequence reads were collapsed and filtered to measure the absolute abundance of every unique TCRbeta CDR3 rearrangement. For each sample, productive Simpson clonality was calculated by taking the square root of Simpson's diversity index across productive rearrangements. TCRdb holds this immuneACCESS table with in-frame rearrangements only. Some clones are missing; in checked studies, unresolved V genes explain under half, and the rest has no known cause. V and J calls and clone size are those listed in that table; D and trimming were worked out from the DNA. The table for this sample lists 100,000 to 150,000 clones; around 81% of them were counted only once. Approximately 18% of the sample goes to the ten largest clones.

This clone was counted between two and nine times. Its antigen remains unidentified. No base quality values were provided; no much bigger clone lies one nucleotide off. Sequenced material: peripheral blood. The chain is encoded by TRBV28 joined to TRBJ1-1, with TRBD1 as a weak D call on 5 bases. This sequence originates from a man aged 25-45 years with COVID-19, enrolled during active disease. The nucleotide sequence reads TGTGCCAGCAGTTTAGCGGGGGTTGTCATGGTGGACACTGAAGCTTTCTTT. Its protein product is CASSLAGVVMVDTEAFF.